This T cell receptor beta chain was sequenced for a study of T cell repertoires in cytomegalovirus infection. General study results and limits: Clonotypes of TCR beta that were HLA-C-restricted and CMV-specific dominated the ex vivo response.

This clonotype showed up many times. The antigen remains undetermined. Via MiXCR, TCRdb re-called the reads, giving one row per CDR3 protein. The table includes roughly 500,000 distinct CDR3 sequences, 11% detected once. This TCR came from a human donor in good health (CMV status not recorded). Some clones in this sample may be carry-over from other donors' samples. Sequenced input: PBMCs.

As DNA, the CDR3 is TGTGCCAGCAGCTTAGACGGCCAAGAGACCCAGTACTTC. This sequence encodes CASSLDGQETQYF. V and J are TRBV7-2 and TRBJ2-5; D gene uncertain. Trimming removed 1 base from V and 1 base from J, with 4 bases in between. CDR1 is SGHTA and CDR2 is FQGNSA in the germline V gene. This CDR3 is 13 amino acids long. Variable domain in full (rest from reference TRBV7-2 and TRBJ2-5): GAGVSQSPSNKVTEKGKDVELRCDPISGHTALYWYRQSLGQGLEFLIYFQGNSAPDKSGLPSDRFSAERTGGSVSTLTIQRTQQEDSAVYLCASSLDGQETQYFGPGTRLLVL.